This record covers a single TCR beta chain. This sample is drawn from a study of human T cells and chemical hapten exposure. Time point defined: patch test 2, 6 weeks after DPC sensitization. Treatment of the sample: therapeutic diphenylcyclopropenone sensitization with weekly scalp DPC. This CDR3 region has 12 residues. Between the trimmed V and J ends, which lost 7 bases and 2 bases, there was a span of 10 bases. Germline-derived CDR1 and CDR2 are DFQATT and SNEGSKA (reference sequence). TCRdb ran MiXCR on the RACE reads and lists one entry per CDR3 protein. The repertoire includes about 73,000 distinct CDR3 sequences, about 9% of them detected once, and approximately 3.4% sits in the top ten.

The genes are TRBV20-1 and TRBJ2-3; unclear D gene. The specimen was whole blood, collected in connection with sensitization to the hapten diphenylcyclopropenone (DPC). The sequence derives from a woman aged 45-59 years with alopecia areata. Some clones in this sample may be carry-over from other donors' samples. CDR3 DNA: TGCAGTGTGAGACTTCCCACAGATACGCAGTATTTT. Translation: CSVRLPTDTQYF.